These 5 T cell receptor beta chains share one sample of origin, sequenced in a study of T cells in Graves' hyperthyroidism and ophthalmopathy. TCR beta CDR3 regions were amplified from RNA. The HTBI primer set drove a first-round RT-PCR of the TCR CDR3. One entry per CDR3 protein results from TCRdb running MiXCR on the multiplex PCR reads. The sample lists some 620,000 distinct CDR3 sequences; around 15% were seen once. Specimen: blood. The receptor set was obtained from a woman aged 25-40 years with Graves' hyperthyroidism.

This clonotype was detected ten times or more. The J gene is TRBJ2-1, the V gene TRBV7-2, with D possibly TRBD1 on 6 matching bases. This CDR3 has 14 residues. V was pared by 5 bases and J by 12 bases, with 20 bases between. Germline-derived CDR1 and CDR2 are SGHTA and FQGNSA. This CDR3 is CASSLEGQPYGQFF. The CDR3 bases are TGTGCCAGCAGCCTTGAGGGACAACCGTATGGGCAGTTCTTC.

The rearrangement joins TRBV27 to TRBJ2-7; possibly TRBD1 for D (5 bases). The V end lost 0 bases, the J end lost 3 bases, and 9 bases lay between the germline ends. This CDR3 spans 14 amino acids. The germline CDR1 and CDR2 sequences are MNHEY and SMNVEV (reference sequence). The CDR3 DNA follows: TGTGCCAGCAGTTTATCAATTAGGGGCTACGAGCAGTACTTC. Amino acid sequence: CASSLSIRGYEQYF.

The table lists this clonotype with a few counts. The CDR3 spells CSVGTGLTYEQYF. Written as DNA, the CDR3 is TGCAGCGTTGGGACAGGTCTAACCTACGAGCAGTACTTC. V is TRBV29-1 and J is TRBJ2-7; 7 positions match TRBD1. The CDR3 runs to 13 residues. Germline values: CDR1 SQVTM, CDR2 ANQGSEA. The trim removed 4 bases at V and 2 bases at J, leaving 5 bases unmatched.

The chain joins TRBV20-1 to TRBJ2-2, with 11 bases lining up with TRBD2. This CDR3 is built from 15 residues. Germline CDR1 reads DFQATT; CDR2 reads SNEGSKA (reference sequence). Trimming cost V 5 bases and J 6 bases; bases outside gene matches: 8. CDR3 sequence (DNA): TGCAGTGCTCCTCTGACTAGCGGGAAGTCCGGGGAGCTGTTTTTT. Translating it yields CSAPLTSGKSGELFF.

This chain links TRBV4-1 with TRBJ1-3; TRBD1 might be the D (6 bases). V gave up 2 bases and J gave up 0 bases, with 11 bases separating them. This CDR3 is built from 16 residues. Per germline, CDR1 MGHRA and CDR2 YSYEKL. The CDR3 reads CASSQPGQDSGNTIYF. CDR3 nucleotide sequence: TGCGCCAGCAGCCAACCGGGACAAGACTCTGGAAACACCATATATTTT.